Detailed here is one T cell receptor (beta chain). Its antigen is currently not known. No base quality values were provided; no much bigger clone lies one nucleotide off. Relative to germline, V is 3 bases shorter and J is 0 bases shorter, with 6 bases between their ends. Including cysteine and phenylalanine, the CDR3 has 14 amino acids. Only the CDR3 region is kept as DNA, spanning 42 bases read in frame from base 1. Taken from the germline V gene (reference sequence), the CDR1 and CDR2 loops are LNHDA and SQIVND. The time point tag for this specimen amounts to: about 28 days (+/-7) after the second vaccine dose. AZD1222 recipients given second doses at about 4 weeks or at about 12 weeks were pooled, since spike-specific TCR depth and breadth were not found to differ between the two schedules. Samples from vaccinated people were obtained from the UK trials COV001 and COV002, which included a single-blind randomized controlled phase 2/3 trial of AZD1222 (ChAdOx1 nCoV-19) in healthy adults. For TCRbeta chain sequencing, PBMC samples from trial participants were taken at day 0 and at day 28 after the second dose.

The record originates from a study of T cell responses to AZD1222 COVID-19 vaccine (TCRdb year 2021). In terms of the full investigation: A total of around 240 trial participants underwent TCR sequencing, of whom about 200 received two doses of AZD1222 and about 26 received two doses of the MenACWY control vaccine. Trial participants were enrolled by age into 18-55, 56-69 and 70-plus year subgroups, with roughly 160, 29 and 62 TCR-sequenced participants respectively. Overall results and qualifications from the work: Conclusions about previously exposed vaccinees were limited because only six AZD1222 recipients were SARS-CoV-2 seropositive at baseline. A significant rise in spike-specific TCR breadth and depth was observed after two AZD1222 doses relative to day 0 and relative to MenACWY recipients. The whole spike protein was spanned by vaccine-associated CD4 TCRs, and dominant responses were seen in regions 160-218 and 743-854. The 56-69-year group was small, and its depth increase did not reach significance, likely because of low power. Reportedly, almost half of the unique spike-specific TCRs recognized epitopes lying outside the regions that are mutated in the B.1.351 and B.1.1.7 variants. Because no day 14 peak-response samples were available, repertoires were characterized only after the peak T cell response. Most participants were white British and females outnumbered males, and the authors suggested that clonal diversity may have been underestimated.

The CDR3 regions of human TCRbeta chains were subjected to immunosequencing. The original methods were these. Repertoire TCRs were matched against a reference library of SARS-CoV-2-specific TCRs generated with the MIRA antigen-specificity platform. Breadth was defined as the fraction of unique TCRs that were SARS-CoV-2-associated, and depth was defined as the fraction of total T cells that were SARS-CoV-2-associated. Using the MIRA data, every spike-specific TCR was mapped to the spike region that the TCR reacted to and assigned to either a CD4 or a CD8 class. Log10-transformed breadth and depth values were compared by one-way ANOVA with Sidak's multiple comparisons tests. Here the immuneACCESS table is served through TCRdb, limited to in-frame sequences with V and J called. Missing clones are a known gap in these copies; in checked studies unresolved V genes cover under half, and the rest lacks a known reason. V and J calls and clone size are those listed in that table; D and trimming were worked out from the DNA. This sample lists roughly 92,000 clones; less than 90% were detected once. The ten largest account for about 5% of the sample.

The TCR sequence derives from an adult who received the AZD1222 COVID-19 vaccine. The receptor chain draws on TRBV19 and TRBJ2-1; the D gene is not confidently resolved. Material: peripheral blood, obtained 28 days after the second AZD1222 dose. The nucleotide sequence is given as TGTGCCAGTAGTATGCCCAGCTCCTACAATGAGCAGTTCTTC. The resulting protein is CASSMPSSYNEQFF.